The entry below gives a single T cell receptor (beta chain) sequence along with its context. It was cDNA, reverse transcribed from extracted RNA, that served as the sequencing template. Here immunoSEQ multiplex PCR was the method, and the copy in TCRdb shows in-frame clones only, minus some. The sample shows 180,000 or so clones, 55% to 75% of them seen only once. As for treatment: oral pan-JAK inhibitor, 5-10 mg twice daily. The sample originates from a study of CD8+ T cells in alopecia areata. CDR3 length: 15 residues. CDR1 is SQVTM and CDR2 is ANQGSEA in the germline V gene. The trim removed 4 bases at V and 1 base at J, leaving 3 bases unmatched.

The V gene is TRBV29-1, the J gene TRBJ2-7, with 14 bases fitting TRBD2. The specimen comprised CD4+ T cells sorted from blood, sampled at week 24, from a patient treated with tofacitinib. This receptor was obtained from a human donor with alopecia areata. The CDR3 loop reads CSVGGTSGRSYEQYF. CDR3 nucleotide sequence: TGCAGCGTTGGAGGGACTAGCGGGAGATCCTACGAGCAGTACTTC.